Below are 21 T cell receptor beta chains sequenced from a single sample in a study of T cell repertoires in ileal Crohn's disease. Generated by immunoSEQ multiplex PCR, the TCRdb table keeps only in-frame clones and is missing some. Of about 2,000 clones listed, around 90% are singletons. The time point denotes: proximal margin of the surgical specimen (macroscopically non-inflamed). Sequenced: ileal tissue. These receptors were collected from an adult with Crohn's disease.

The genes are TRBV19 and TRBJ2-6; D may be TRBD2 (6 bases). The CDR3 has 16 amino acids. V dropped 3 bases and J dropped 3 bases, with 12 bases sitting between them. Germline values: CDR1 LNHDA, CDR2 SQIVND (reference sequence). The CDR3 DNA reads TGTGCCAGTAGTATCGTGGCGGGGTATGGGGCCAACGTCCTGACTTTC. It specifies CASSIVAGYGANVLTF. The entire variable domain, with the rest obtained from reference TRBV19 and TRBJ2-6, is as follows: DGGITQSPKYLFRKEGQNVTLSCEQNLNHDAMYWYRQDPGQGLRLIYYSQIVNDFQKGDIAEGYSVSREKKESFPLTVTSAQKNPTAFYLCASSIVAGYGANVLTFGAGSRLTVL.

J is TRBJ2-7 and V is TRBV6-1; D uncertain. Per the germline V gene, CDR1 is MNHNS and CDR2 is SASEGT. The V gene lost 6 bases and the J gene lost 2 bases, with 17 bases spanning the gap. This CDR3 has 15 amino acids. This chain's CDR3 is CASRRNRALTYEQYF. The DNA for the CDR3 is TGTGCCAGCAGGAGAAACAGAGCCCTTACCTACGAGCAGTACTTC.

This clone was recorded only once. The rearrangement joins TRBV10-3 to TRBJ2-7; 7 positions agree with TRBD1. The ends lost 3 bases at V and 0 bases at J; junction bases unmatched: 5. The CDR3 spans 15 residues. Germline V CDR1 and CDR2: ENHRY, SYGVKD. In nucleotides, the CDR3 is TGTGCCATCAGTGAAGGTCGGGACAGCTCCTACGAGCAGTACTTC. Residues: CAISEGRDSSYEQYF.

V gene TRBV7-9 combines with J gene TRBJ1-2, with 7 bases identical to TRBD1. From germline, CDR1 is SEHNR and CDR2 FQNEAQ (reference sequence). V shed 5 bases and J 5 bases; nucleotides not matched to a gene: 8. This CDR3 spans 14 amino acids. CDR3 in DNA: TGTGCCAGCAGCCGCGACAGGGCAGGATATGGCTACACCTTC. It encodes CASSRDRAGYGYTF.

This chain links TRBV6-1 with TRBJ2-5, with D possibly being TRBD1 (6 bases). Germline-derived CDR1 and CDR2 are MNHNS and SASEGT. V was pared by 7 bases and J by 4 bases, with 10 bases between. The CDR3 spans 12 residues. DNA of the CDR3: TGTGCCAGCATCACAGGGCGAGAGACCCAGTACTTC. Protein product: CASITGRETQYF.

The J gene is TRBJ1-5, the V gene TRBV28, with unresolved D. The CDR3 is 16 amino acids. V lost 3 bases to trimming and J lost 0 bases, with 12 bases between them. Germline V gives CDR1 MDHEN, CDR2 SYDVKM. Written as DNA, the CDR3 is TGTGCCAGCAGTTTCTCTAACGGGAATAGCAATCAGCCCCAGCATTTT. This gives the protein CASSFSNGNSNQPQHF.

The sample holds one count of this clone. This chain joins TRBV10-1 and TRBJ1-2; no firm D call. Germline loops: CDR1 WNHNN, CDR2 SYGVQD (reference sequence). V was cut by 7 bases and J by 6 bases, with 3 bases left in between. The CDR3 consists of 9 residues. The CDR3 coding sequence is TGCGCCAGCAAGGATGGCTACACCTTC. Its translation is CASKDGYTF.

The J gene is TRBJ2-3, the V gene TRBV18; 9 positions match TRBD1. J gave up 1 base and V 5 bases, and 1 base lay outside the gene matches. The CDR3 has 14 amino acids. Germline lookup yields CDR1 KGHSH and CDR2 LQKENI. The CDR3 region has the DNA TGTGCCAGCTCAGGACAGGGGCGCACAGATACGCAGTATTTT. The encoded protein is CASSGQGRTDTQYF. Combining the CDR3 with reference TRBV18 and TRBJ2-3 gives the whole variable domain NAGVMQNPRHLVRRRGQEARLRCSPMKGHSHVYWYRQLPEEGLKFMVYLQKENIIDESGMPKERFSAEFPKEGPSILRIQQVVRGDSAAYFCASSGQGRTDTQYFGPGTRLTVL.

The CDR3 bases are TGTGCCAGCAGTCCATCTACAGGGGCAGGGATTCAGCCCCAGCATTTT. This codes for CASSPSTGAGIQPQHF. This chain connects TRBV27 to TRBJ1-5, with TRBD1 matching 7 bases. Germline CDR1 and CDR2: MNHEY and SMNVEV (reference sequence). V was clipped by 5 bases and J by 6 bases; unmatched bases: 13. The length of the CDR3 is 16 residues.

This clone was counted between two and nine times. The J gene is TRBJ2-7, the V gene TRBV6-6; 11 bases match TRBD2. Germline V lookup: CDR1 MNHNY, CDR2 SVGAGI (reference sequence). Germline trimming cut 8 bases from V and 6 bases from J; bases unmatched to any gene: 6. This CDR3 comprises 13 residues. In DNA form, the CDR3 reads TGTGCCAGCCTTAGCGGGAGGGCCGCCGAGCAGTACTTC. It translates to CASLSGRAAEQYF.

The CDR3 reads CASSTVVRANEQFF. Written as DNA, the CDR3 is TGTGCCAGCAGCACGGTAGTGAGGGCGAATGAGCAGTTCTTC. This chain links TRBV5-4 with TRBJ2-1; possibly TRBD2 for D (5 bases). Trimming took off 4 bases at V and 7 bases at J, with 15 bases between the two ends. The CDR3 contains 14 residues. Germline CDR1 SGHNT, CDR2 YYREEE (reference sequence). The full variable domain, rest sourced from reference TRBV5-4 and TRBJ2-1, is ETGVTQSPTHLIKTRGQQVTLRCSSQSGHNTVSWYQQALGQGPQFIFQYYREEENGRGNFPPRFSGLQFPNYSSELNVNALELDDSALYLCASSTVVRANEQFFGPGTRLTVL.

This chain uses TRBV2 with TRBJ1-3; the match to TRBD1 covers 9 bases. The ends lost 7 bases at V and 0 bases at J; junction bases unmatched: 4. Germline V CDR1 and CDR2: SNHLY, FYNNEI. The length of the CDR3 is 15 residues. CDR3 sequence: CASTGQGSSGNTIYF. The CDR3 DNA sequence: TGTGCCAGCACCGGACAGGGGAGCTCTGGAAACACCATATATTTT.

This clone was observed once. The gene calls are TRBV7-6 and TRBJ1-1; D might be TRBD1 (6 bases). The V end lost 5 bases, the J end lost 6 bases, and 13 bases lay between the germline ends. Germline-derived CDR1 and CDR2 are SGHVS and FNYEAQ. The CDR3 consists of 13 residues. For the CDR3, the DNA is TGTGCCAGCAGCGGGCAGGGGTTCGCTGAAGCTTTCTTT. Translated: CASSGQGFAEAFF.

This clone was detected only once. The chain has TRBV6-1 and TRBJ2-7; D call uncertain. The CDR3 runs to 13 residues. Germline V gene lookup returns CDR1 MNHNS and CDR2 SASEGT. The V end was cut by 2 bases, the J end by 0 bases, with 5 bases between. CDR3 coding DNA: TGTGCCAGCAGTGAATACATCTCCTACGAGCAGTACTTC. It encodes CASSEYISYEQYF.

CDR3 sequence reads: CASSLVRTSGDTQYF. CDR3 DNA: TGTGCCAGCAGCTTAGTGAGGACTAGCGGGGATACGCAGTATTTT. The chain employs TRBV7-2 and TRBJ2-3; 11 positions match TRBD2. Trimming removed 1 base from V and 6 bases from J; junction bases left unmatched: 3. The CDR3 spans 15 residues. Germline V gene lookup returns CDR1 SGHTA and CDR2 FQGNSA.

This chain connects TRBV9 to TRBJ2-1; D ambiguous. Germline CDR1 is SGDLS and CDR2 is YYNGEE. The germline V and J ends were trimmed by 3 bases and 4 bases, with 14 bases remaining between them. The CDR3 is made up of 15 amino acids. In DNA, the CDR3 is TGTGCCAGCAGCGCCTGGACGACATCGTACAATGAGCAGTTCTTC. Its translation is CASSAWTTSYNEQFF.

The chain recombines TRBV28 with TRBJ2-2; unclear D gene. The germline CDR1 and CDR2 sequences are MDHEN and SYDVKM. Trimming cost V 1 base and J 6 bases, with 9 bases left between them. This CDR3 has 14 amino acids. The CDR3 here is CASSLSSAAGELFF. The CDR3 coding sequence is TGTGCCAGCAGTTTATCTTCCGCCGCCGGGGAGCTGTTTTTT.

This clone occurred once. The chain links TRBV10-2 to TRBJ1-4; D is ambiguous. The CDR3 consists of 16 residues. Trimming stripped 6 bases from V and 6 bases from J, with 20 bases between. Germline assignment: CDR1 WSHSY and CDR2 SAAADI. CDR3 bases: TGCGCCAGCAGGGGGAATACCGCGTCGGAGGATGAAAAACTGTTTTTT. This gives the protein CASRGNTASEDEKLFF.

The chain couples TRBV6-4 to TRBJ2-1; 9 positions match TRBD2. CDR1 and CDR2 (germline): MRHNA, SNTAGT. The CDR3 runs 15 residues. Trimming cost V 4 bases and J 8 bases; bases outside gene matches: 9. DNA of the CDR3: TGTGCCAGCAGTGGAGTAGCGGGAGCTGGGGATGAGCAGTTCTTC. This codes for CASSGVAGAGDEQFF.

This sequence joins TRBV7-3 and TRBJ2-1; 7 bases align to TRBD2. This CDR3 spans 13 amino acids. Germline loops: CDR1 SGHTA, CDR2 FQGTGA. The J segment lost 7 bases and the V segment lost 8 bases, leaving 8 bases of the junction unmatched. Here the CDR3 DNA reads TGTGCCAGCGGGGAGGGGAGAGGGAATGAGCAGTTCTTC. Amino acid sequence: CASGEGRGNEQFF.

The chain links TRBV19 to TRBJ2-1; a possible D gene is TRBD2 (7 bases). This CDR3 has 13 residues. V was clipped by 7 bases and J by 7 bases, with 14 bases between them. The germline V gene has CDR1 LNHDA and CDR2 SQIVND (reference sequence). DNA of the CDR3: TGTGCCAGTAATATGCGGGGGCGAAATGAGCAGTTCTTC. Translated: CASNMRGRNEQFF.